A single sample is the source of the 28 T cell receptor beta chains below, sequenced in a study of CD8+ T cells in alopecia areata. Sorting of pooled cutaneous lymph node cells was based on CD4, CD8alpha, NKG2D, NKG2ACE and other markers. Investigators isolated RNA and reverse transcribed it into cDNA to act as the sequencing template. TCRdb keeps only in-frame clones here, not all; method: immunoSEQ multiplex PCR. Observed in the sample are about 300,000 clones, none of them singletons. Sequenced material: CD4+ T cells sorted from a lymph node. These receptors originate from a C3H/HeJ mouse with alopecia areata. The strain's MHC: H2-k.

This clone was picked up a small number of times. The listed genes are named as in mouse. Sequencing ends 4 residues short of the CDR3 end; the germline J gene provides the rest. The V and J genes are TRBV19 and TRBJ1-1, with D perhaps matching TRBD1 (6 bases). The V end was cut by 0 bases, the J end by 4 bases, with 7 bases between. The germline V gene encodes CDR1 FNHDT and CDR2 SITEND (reference sequence). The CDR3 sequence is 13 residues long. The part of the CDR3 DNA that was read is TGTGCCAGCAGTATAGTAGGGGGCACA. It translates to CASSIVGGT. The CDR3 in full is CASSIVGGTEVFF.

A few counts support this clone. Mouse germline and gene names are used. Sequencing ends 4 residues short of the CDR3 end; the germline J gene provides the rest. J is TRBJ2-1 and V is TRBV31, with D possibly matching TRBD2 (8 bases). The CDR3 length is 15 residues. Germline assignment: CDR1 GKSSPN and CDR2 SITVG. The CDR3: CAWSPQGGAWAEQFF. The part of the CDR3 DNA that was read is TGTGCCTGGAGCCCCCAGGGGGGGGCTTGGGCT.

In this sample, this clone turned up a few times. Gene names are the mouse ones. The read gets to within 4 residues of the CDR3 end, and the germline J gene fills in the rest. The rearrangement links TRBV31 to TRBJ2-3; 11 nucleotides line up with TRBD2. V lost 4 bases to trimming and J lost 0 bases; unmatched junction nucleotides: 6. The CDR3 has 16 residues. Germline-derived CDR1 and CDR2 are GKSSPN and SITVG. Partial CDR3 DNA: TGTGCCTGGACCGGGACTGGGGGACCTAGTGCAGAA. Residues: CAWTGTGGPSAE. The full CDR3 protein reads CAWTGTGGPSAETLYF.

Worth noting for this clone: Mouse gene names and germline throughout. Read coverage stops 4 residues before the CDR3 terminus; the germline J gene supplies the remainder. V is TRBV5 and J is TRBJ2-3, with 8 bases fitting TRBD1. Looked up from germline, CDR1 is LGHNA and CDR2 is YNLKQL (reference sequence). The CDR3 loop spans 15 amino acids. V lost 3 bases and J lost 0; bases outside the gene matches: 2. CDR3 sequence reads: CASSHQGASAETLYF. The DNA read from the CDR3 is TGTGCCAGCAGCCACCAGGGGGCTAGTGCAGAA.

In the case of this clone: The genes are named according to mouse. The read ends 4 residues early relative to the CDR3; the germline J gene fills the gap. The chain employs TRBV1 and TRBJ1-2; tentative D call: TRBD1 (6 bases). The CDR3 has 17 amino acids. Germline loops: CDR1 NSQYPW, CDR2 LRSPGD (reference sequence). Trimming left V 1 base short and J 0 bases short, with 15 bases between. CDR3 in amino acids: CTCSAASPGTTNSDYTF. The CDR3 DNA, read in part, is TGCACCTGCAGTGCAGCCTCCCCCGGGACAACAAACTCC. Complete variable domain (other parts from reference TRBV1 and TRBJ1-2): VTLLEQNPRWRLVPRGQAVNLRCILKNSQYPWMSWYQQDLQKQLQWLFTLRSPGDKEVKSLPGADYLATRVTDTELRLQVANMSQGRTLYCTCSAASPGTTNSDYTFGSGTRLLVI.

This clone was seen more than once but under ten times. Gene and germline names: mouse. The read terminates 4 residues before the CDR3 end, so the remaining end is supplied by the germline J gene. V is TRBV29 and J is TRBJ1-1; D is possibly TRBD1 (6 bases). This CDR3 contains 13 residues. Trimming shortened V by 5 bases and J by 4 bases, and 11 bases separated the two germline ends. Germline-derived CDR1 and CDR2 are MSHET and SYDVDS. The covered CDR3 bases are TGTGCTAGCAGTCTTCTACAGGGCACA. This sequence encodes CASSLLQGT. The full CDR3 sequence reads CASSLLQGTEVFF.

On this clone itself: Gene names are the mouse ones. The read terminates 3 residues before the CDR3 end, so the remaining end is supplied by the germline J gene. The chain links TRBV13-3 to TRBJ1-6, with 7 bases fitting TRBD1. TRBJ1-6 falls under the ORF class, with uncertain function. Germline assignment: CDR1 NNHDY and CDR2 SYVADS. The CDR3 has 15 amino acids. With 0 bases clipped from V and 7 bases from J, the junction kept 4 bases outside the gene matches. The CDR3 spells CASSDGRDRNSPLYF. The sequenced CDR3 bases are TGTGCCAGCAGTGATGGGAGGGACAGAAATTCGCCC.

This clone was seen only a few times. Genes and germline are mouse. The read is 4 residues too short to cover the CDR3 end, so that end is filled in from the germline J gene. The sample holds other DNA sequences that translate to the same CDR3. The V gene is TRBV1, the J gene TRBJ1-2, with 8 bases aligning to TRBD1. Trimming removed 0 bases from V and 1 base from J; junction bases left unmatched: 1. The CDR3 length is 15 residues. From germline, CDR1 is NSQYPW and CDR2 LRSPGD (reference sequence). The sequenced CDR3 bases are TGCACCTGCAGTGCAGAAGGACAGGGAAACTCC. Protein: CTCSAEGQGNS. The whole CDR3 protein is CTCSAEGQGNSDYTF.

A remark on this clone: Gene names denote mouse genes. Read data end 4 residues before the CDR3 end; the end is taken from the germline J gene. The chain combines TRBV17 with TRBJ2-5; 10 bases match TRBD2. The CDR3 contains 13 residues. Germline lookup yields CDR1 MNHDT and CDR2 YYDKIL. CDR3 DNA, as far as it was read: TGTGCTAGCAGTAGCTGGGGGGGCGAC. Protein product: CASSSWGGD. The complete CDR3 sequence is CASSSWGGDTQYF.

Concerning this clone itself: Gene names follow the mouse nomenclature. Coverage ceases 4 residues before the CDR3 finishes, and the germline J gene fills in the end. The chain carries TRBV13-3 and TRBJ2-7; TRBD2 aligns across 7 bases. The junction had 4 bases not matched to a gene; V was cut back by 1 base and J by 3 bases. The V gene's germline CDR1 is NNHDY and CDR2 SYVADS. The CDR3 spans 14 residues. CDR3 sequence: CASSDLGVFYEQYF. The covered CDR3 bases are TGTGCCAGCAGTGATCTGGGGGTGTTCTAT.

This clone has ten or more counts. Mouse gene names apply. The read ends 4 residues early relative to the CDR3; the germline J gene fills the gap. Distinct nucleotide sequences in the sample also encode this CDR3. This chain connects TRBV13-1 to TRBJ2-2; 11 bases are shared with TRBD1. The V gene's germline CDR1 is NSHNY and CDR2 SYGAGN. J lost 2 bases, V lost 3 bases, and 3 bases had no gene match. The CDR3 contains 16 residues. This chain's CDR3 is CASSVRDRGNTGQLYF. The sequenced CDR3 bases are TGTGCCAGCAGTGTCCGGGACAGGGGGAACACCGGG.

This clone was counted only a few times. The genes and germline here are from mouse. The read comes to an end 4 residues before the CDR3 does, leaving the germline J gene to fill in the end. The chain has TRBV31 and TRBJ1-1, with 9 bases lining up with TRBD1. The CDR3 runs to 15 residues. CDR1 and CDR2 (germline): GKSSPN, SITVG. The CDR3 loop reads CAWSLVRGQGTEVFF. CDR3 DNA, as far as it was read: TGTGCCTGGAGTCTAGTGAGGGGACAGGGAACA.

A few counts support this clone. These gene names are mouse names. The CDR3 extends 4 residues past the end of the read, so its final part is completed from the germline J gene. This specimen includes other DNA sequences encoding the same CDR3. J is TRBJ2-1 and V is TRBV1, with TRBD1 matching 11 bases. Losses at the gene ends were 3 bases for V and 4 bases for J; bases not matched to a gene: 2. CDR1 and CDR2 from the germline V gene are NSQYPW and LRSPGD (reference sequence). The CDR3 runs 15 residues. CDR3 bases read: TGCACCTGCAGTGCGAGGGACAGGGGGTATGCT. It specifies CTCSARDRGYA. The CDR3 as a whole reads CTCSARDRGYAEQFF.

This clone was seen a handful of times. Genes and germline come from the mouse. The CDR3 reads CASSEHTANSDYTF. The CDR3 DNA, read in part, is TGTGCCAGCAGTGAGCACACTGCAAACTCC. J is TRBJ1-2 and V is TRBV13-3, with D unresolved. The CDR3 end lies 4 residues beyond the end of the read and is filled in from the germline J gene. CDR3 size: 14 residues. The V and J ends lost 2 bases and 0 bases respectively, with 8 bases between them. Looked up from germline, CDR1 is NNHDY and CDR2 is SYVADS.

In this sample, this clone turned up a few times. Germline and genes here are mouse. Read data end 4 residues before the CDR3 end; the end is taken from the germline J gene. V usage is TRBV13-3 and J usage is TRBJ2-5; TRBD2 aligns across 11 bases. Looked up from germline, CDR1 is NNHDY and CDR2 is SYVADS. CDR3 length: 14 amino acids. Incomplete CDR3 DNA: TGTGCCAGCAGTGCGGACTGGGGGGCAGAC. Translating gives CASSADWGAD. The entire CDR3 reads CASSADWGADTQYF.

The table lists this clone with a few counts. Gene names are mouse gene names. The CDR3 end is not reached by the read, which stops 4 residues before it; the germline J gene fills it in. The chain links TRBV13-1 to TRBJ2-5; D possibly corresponds to TRBD1 (7 bases). Germline V lookup: CDR1 NSHNY, CDR2 SYGAGN. Trimming removed 0 bases at V and 0 bases at J, with 17 bases between. The CDR3 sequence is 18 residues long. The sequenced part of the CDR3 DNA is TGTGCCAGCAGTGATGCGTGGGGGCAGGGGGGTAACCAAGAC. Its translation is CASSDAWGQGGNQD. The CDR3 as a whole reads CASSDAWGQGGNQDTQYF.

To note about this clone: All gene names here are mouse names. The missing CDR3 end, 3 residues past where the read stops, is filled in from the germline J gene. The chain couples TRBV13-3 to TRBJ1-6; no definite D call. TRBJ1-6 is flagged as an ORF with uncertain function. The germline V gene encodes CDR1 NNHDY and CDR2 SYVADS. This CDR3 contains 15 residues. V lost 1 base to trimming and J lost 2 bases, with 7 bases between them. The sequenced part of the CDR3 DNA is TGTGCCAGCAGTGATCTCAGTCCCTATAATTCGCCC. Amino acids: CASSDLSPYNSP. Given in full, the CDR3 is CASSDLSPYNSPLYF.

On this clone itself: Gene and germline names: mouse. The read falls 4 residues short of the CDR3 end, and the missing part is taken from the germline J gene. The sample has other DNA sequences that encode this CDR3 too. This chain links TRBV13-1 with TRBJ1-1, with 8 positions matching TRBD1. Germline CDR1 reads NSHNY; CDR2 reads SYGAGN. Germline trimming cut 5 bases from V and 1 base from J; bases unmatched to any gene: 4. The CDR3 consists of 14 residues. The DNA read from the CDR3 is TGTGCCAGCAGCCCCGGGACAGGGAACACA. Protein product: CASSPGTGNT. The complete CDR3 protein is CASSPGTGNTEVFF.

In the case of this clone: Genes here carry mouse names. Sequencing ends 4 residues short of the CDR3 end; the germline J gene provides the rest. The chain recombines TRBV5 with TRBJ2-7, with 7 bases fitting TRBD2. Per the germline V gene, CDR1 is LGHNA and CDR2 is YNLKQL (reference sequence). This CDR3 comprises 12 residues. The CDR3 bases that were read are TGTGCCAGCAGCACGACTGGGTAT. Encoded protein: CASSTTGY. From start to end, the CDR3 is CASSTTGYEQYF.

This clone was observed a few times. Genes here carry mouse names. The read halts 4 residues ahead of the CDR3 end, with the missing end drawn from the germline J gene. The chain couples TRBV5 to TRBJ2-3; 9 positions agree with TRBD1. V gave up 5 bases and J gave up 0 bases; unmatched junction bases: 6. Germline CDR1 and CDR2: LGHNA and YNLKQL (reference sequence). The CDR3 spans 16 residues. CDR3 bases read: TGTGCCAGCAGCACAGACAGGGGGACTAGTGCAGAA. This translates into CASSTDRGTSAE. The CDR3 reads in full as CASSTDRGTSAETLYF.

On this clone itself: Gene names denote mouse genes. The sequence runs out 4 residues before the end of the CDR3; the remainder is reconstructed from the germline J gene. This sample also contains other DNA sequences that code for the same CDR3. The chain links TRBV5 to TRBJ1-1, with D unresolved. The germline V gene has CDR1 LGHNA and CDR2 YNLKQL (reference sequence). Trimming took 3 bases from V and 2 from J, leaving 4 bases between them. The CDR3 loop spans 12 amino acids. The CDR3 spells CASSHSNTEVFF. The DNA read from the CDR3 is TGTGCCAGCAGCCATTCCAACACA.

Note on this clone: Gene names follow the mouse nomenclature. The read ends 4 residues before the CDR3 terminus; that terminus is restored from the germline J gene. The rearrangement uses TRBV19 and TRBJ1-2, with 7 bases that match TRBD1. CDR1 is FNHDT, CDR2 SITEND, per germline (reference sequence). Trimming cost V 5 bases and J 0 bases; bases outside gene matches: 7. The CDR3 sequence is 15 residues long. The covered CDR3 bases are TGTGCCAGCAGGCCCGGAGGGACAGCAAACTCC. It specifies CASRPGGTANS. The CDR3 in its entirety is CASRPGGTANSDYTF.

A few counts support this clone. Here the gene names and germline are mouse. Read coverage stops 4 residues before the CDR3 terminus; the germline J gene supplies the remainder. This chain joins TRBV19 and TRBJ2-7; D call uncertain. The CDR3 has 12 residues. Germline V gives CDR1 FNHDT, CDR2 SITEND (reference sequence). V lost 5 bases, J lost 3 bases, and 9 bases lay in between. The sequenced CDR3 bases are TGTGCCAGCAGAGTTGGGTTCTAT. Residues: CASRVGFY. In full, the CDR3 reads CASRVGFYEQYF. Full variable domain (remainder filled in from reference TRBV19 and TRBJ2-7): GGIITQTPKFLIGQEGQKLTLKCQQNFNHDTMYWYRQDSGKGLRLIYYSITENDLQKGDLSEGYDASREKKSSFSLTVTSAQKNEMAVFLCASRVGFYEQYFGPGTRLTVL.

This clone appeared a few times. Germline and genes here are mouse. From the germline J gene comes the end of the CDR3, since the read stops 4 residues before it. This chain connects TRBV19 to TRBJ2-5; TRBD2 agrees at 10 bases. The junction had 8 bases not matched to a gene; V was cut back by 5 bases and J by 2 bases. Germline assignment: CDR1 FNHDT and CDR2 SITEND (reference sequence). This CDR3 comprises 16 residues. CDR3 loop: CASSPGGARGQDTQYF. CDR3 DNA, as far as it was read: TGTGCCAGCAGCCCTGGGGGGGCGCGAGGCCAAGAC.

Points on this clone: Germline and genes here are mouse. The read finishes 4 residues shy of the CDR3 end, and the germline J gene is used to complete it. Other DNA variants within this sample encode the same CDR3. This chain connects TRBV31 to TRBJ2-2; D might be TRBD2 (6 bases). This CDR3 region has 15 residues. Trimming pared 1 base from V and 0 bases from J, leaving 9 bases between. Germline values: CDR1 GKSSPN, CDR2 SITVG. The CDR3 here is CAWSPGTSNTGQLYF. Partial CDR3 DNA: TGTGCCTGGAGTCCCGGGACTTCAAACACCGGG.

Concerning this clone: Mouse gene names apply. Coverage ceases 4 residues before the CDR3 finishes, and the germline J gene fills in the end. The V and J genes are TRBV5 and TRBJ2-1, with D possibly TRBD2 on 6 matching bases. The CDR3 contains 16 residues. With 0 bases removed from V and 1 base from J, the gap between germline ends came to 10 bases. CDR1 is LGHNA, CDR2 YNLKQL, per germline (reference sequence). Partial CDR3 DNA: TGTGCCAGCAGCCAAGATCGGGGGGTGAACTATGCT. Translated: CASSQDRGVNYA. The whole CDR3 is CASSQDRGVNYAEQFF.

A word on this clone: The gene names given are mouse names. The read gets to within 4 residues of the CDR3 end, and the germline J gene fills in the rest. The chain uses TRBV13-2 and TRBJ2-1, with TRBD2 matching 9 bases. The CDR3 covers 15 residues. CDR1 and CDR2 (germline): NNHNN, SYGAGS (reference sequence). The CDR3 reads CASGDATGGRPEQFF. Partial CDR3 DNA: TGTGCCAGCGGTGATGCCACTGGGGGGCGTCCT.

As regards this clone: Genes and germline are mouse. The read gets to within 4 residues of the CDR3 end, and the germline J gene fills in the rest. The chain uses TRBV13-3 and TRBJ2-2; TRBD1 agrees at 10 bases. The CDR3 is 14 residues long. V shed 3 bases and J 5 bases; nucleotides not matched to a gene: 1. Germline V gene data show CDR1 as NNHDY and CDR2 as SYVADS. The CDR3 region is CASSAGQGTGQLYF. The part of the CDR3 DNA that was read is TGTGCCAGCAGTGCGGGACAGGGGACCGGG.